This is a list of T cell receptor beta chains from one sample in a study of long-term antiretroviral therapy in people with HIV. The assay was immunoSEQ multiplex PCR, and TCRdb's table has in-frame clones only and misses some. The sample includes approximately 18,000 clones, roughly 91% of them seen just once. This specimen was unsorted PBMCs, taken 3 years after starting antiretroviral therapy. These receptor sequences come from a man in his forties or fifties with HIV. The CDR3 runs from the conserved cysteine through the conserved F or W. A D gene is named only where the DNA matches it firmly. Some rows mark clone size as missing; the rest say once, few, many or name a class of expanded clone.

v_gene	d_gene	abundance	j_gene	CDR3nt	CDR3aa
TRBV20-1	-	-	TRBJ2-7	TGCAGTGCCAAAAGGCGAAATGAGCAGTACTTC	CSAKRRNEQYF
TRBV10-3	-	-	TRBJ1-6	TGTGCCATCAGTGAGTCGACTCTGGGTTCACCCCTCCACTTT	CAISESTLGSPLHF
TRBV4-1	-	few	TRBJ2-3	TGCGCCAGCAGCCCCCCGACAGAGCGGGATACGCAGTATTTT	CASSPPTERDTQYF
TRBV9	-	-	TRBJ2-7	TGTGCCAGCAGCGTAGATGAGAGGTCCTACGAGCAGTACTTC	CASSVDERSYEQYF
TRBV9	-	once	TRBJ2-3	TGTGCCAGCAGCCTCGATGGGGTCACAGATACGCAGTATTTT	CASSLDGVTDTQYF
TRBV6-1	-	-	TRBJ1-5	TGTGCCAGCAGTGGGGTCGGGGGGCACAATCAGCCCCAGCATTTT	CASSGVGGHNQPQHF
TRBV14	-	-	TRBJ2-7	TGTGCCAGCAGCCAAGATGACTACGAGCAGTACTTC	CASSQDDYEQYF
TRBV20-1	-	-	TRBJ2-3	TGCAGTGCACAGAACCCAGATACGCAGTATTTT	CSAQNPDTQYF
TRBV18	TRBD1	-	TRBJ1-6	TGTGCCAGCTCACCGGACAGGGGAAATTCACCCCTCCACTTT	CASSPDRGNSPLHF
TRBV28	TRBD1	-	TRBJ1-2	TGTGCCAGCAGATTGACAGGGGGGTATGGCTACACCTTC	CASRLTGGYGYTF
TRBV6-1	-	-	TRBJ1-4	TGTGCCAGCAGGAGGTTCGGCGATGAAAAACTGTTTTTT	CASRRFGDEKLFF
TRBV2	-	few	TRBJ2-7	TGTGCCAGCAAGGGCATGAACGAGCAGTACTTC	CASKGMNEQYF
TRBV18	TRBD1	-	TRBJ2-2	TGTGCCAGCTCACCACGCGGACAGGGGGGCACCGGGGAGCTGTTTTTT	CASSPRGQGGTGELFF
TRBV5-6	-	-	TRBJ2-1	TGTGCCAGCAGCGCCGGACAGAGCTCCTACAATGAGCAGTTCTTC	CASSAGQSSYNEQFF
TRBV7-9	-	-	TRBJ2-7	TGTGCCAGCAGCGCCCTGGACAGCTCCTACGAGCAGTACTTC	CASSALDSSYEQYF
TRBV11-2	TRBD1	-	TRBJ2-7	TGTGCCAGCAGCTCGGGGACAGGGCCCTCCTACGAGCAGTACTTC	CASSSGTGPSYEQYF
TRBV28	-	-	TRBJ2-7	TGTGCCAGCAGTTTAAACAGGGACGAGCAGTACTTC	CASSLNRDEQYF
TRBV27	-	large	TRBJ2-1	TGTGCCAGCAGTTTAGCCACGGGCTATGAGCAGTTCTTC	CASSLATGYEQFF
TRBV30	TRBD1	-	TRBJ1-1	TGTGCCTGGAGTGTGTGGCAGGGGGCCGTTAACACTGAAGCTTTCTTT	CAWSVWQGAVNTEAFF
TRBV5-1	-	-	TRBJ1-6	TGCGCCAGCAGCTTGGAATCCCAGTACTATAATTCACCCCTCCACTTT	CASSLESQYYNSPLHF
TRBV7-9	TRBD2	-	TRBJ2-3	TGTGCCAGCTTGGGACTAGCGGGGCCCACAGATACGCAGTATTTT	CASLGLAGPTDTQYF
TRBV7-2	-	-	TRBJ1-2	TGTGCCAGCACATGGGGGGGTACTCCCAACTATGGCTACACCTTC	CASTWGGTPNYGYTF
TRBV4-1	TRBD2	-	TRBJ2-3	TGCGCCAGCAGCCAGCGGGGGGACGGGGCAGATACGCAGTATTTT	CASSQRGDGADTQYF
TRBV5-1	TRBD1	-	TRBJ2-7	TGCGCCAGCAGCGATAGGGACAGGCGATACGAGCAGTACTTC	CASSDRDRRYEQYF
TRBV5-6	-	-	TRBJ1-2	TGTGCCAGCAGCGGACCGGACAGATACTATGGCTACACCTTC	CASSGPDRYYGYTF
TRBV5-1	TRBD1	-	TRBJ1-3	TGCGCCAGCAGCTTGACAGGGGAAAACACCATATATTTT	CASSLTGENTIYF
TRBV7-2	TRBD1	once	TRBJ2-7	TGTGCCAGCAGCGGAGTGGGGACAGGGGACCGATTCTACGAGCAGTACTTC	CASSGVGTGDRFYEQYF
TRBV4-3	TRBD1	-	TRBJ2-2	TGCGCCAGCAACCCGGACAGGGGAGCGAACACCGGGGAGCTGTTTTTT	CASNPDRGANTGELFF
TRBV2	TRBD1	-	TRBJ1-6	TGTGCCAGCAGAAAGGACAGGGGGCTGTCCTATAATTCACCCCTCCACTTT	CASRKDRGLSYNSPLHF
TRBV5-5	-	-	TRBJ1-5	TGTGCCAGCAGCTTGGTCGATGGCGGACAGCCCCAGCATTTT	CASSLVDGGQPQHF
TRBV9	-	-	TRBJ2-2	TGTGCCAGCAGCGTACTAGGGGAGAGCACCGGGGAGCTGTTTTTT	CASSVLGESTGELFF
TRBV5-1	-	few	TRBJ2-1	TGCGCCAGCAGCTTAGTCGCAAATGAGCAGTTCTTC	CASSLVANEQFF
TRBV19	-	-	TRBJ1-2	TGTGCCAGTAGGAGTGACAGACGCTATGGCTACACCTTC	CASRSDRRYGYTF
TRBV14	-	-	TRBJ2-3	TGTGCCAGCAGCCAAGGAGGGTGGGGGCGCACAGATACGCAGTATTTT	CASSQGGWGRTDTQYF
TRBV15	TRBD1	-	TRBJ2-3	TGTGCCACCAGCAGAAGGACAGGGGTTTCCGCAGATACGCAGTATTTT	CATSRRTGVSADTQYF
TRBV2	TRBD1	-	TRBJ1-5	TGTGCCAGCAGTGGGGGACAGGACAATCAGCCCCAGCATTTT	CASSGGQDNQPQHF
TRBV28	-	-	TRBJ2-7	TGTGCCAGCAACCAGAAAACCTACGAGCAGTACTTC	CASNQKTYEQYF
TRBV7-2	-	-	TRBJ1-1	TGTGCCAGCAGCCCTACCAGGGAGATGAACACTGAAGCTTTCTTT	CASSPTREMNTEAFF
TRBV7-9	TRBD1	few	TRBJ2-7	TGTGCCAGCAGCTCCCGGGACAGGGACCACGAGCAGTACTTC	CASSSRDRDHEQYF
TRBV10-3	TRBD2	-	TRBJ2-1	TGTGCCATCAGTGAAAGGCGGGGGGGAACCAATGAGCAGTTCTTC	CAISERRGGTNEQFF